This is a list of T cell receptor beta chains from one sample in a study of blood T cell repertoires in COVID-19. Repertoires were generated with immunoSEQ multiplex PCR, while TCRdb's copy carries only in-frame clones and drops some. The sample comprises around 250,000 clones, about nine tenths of which are singletons, and about 3% rests with the top ten. The sequenced sample consisted of peripheral blood. Source of these receptors: a woman between 25 and 40 years old with active or convalescent COVID-19. The CDR3 runs from the conserved cysteine through the conserved F or W. Each record gives: J gene, V gene, D gene, clone size, CDR3 protein, CDR3 DNA. The D gene is left open where the match is weak. For some rows the clone size is stated as once, few or many, or as a class when expanded; others skip it.

>TRBJ1-3|TRBV9|TRBD1|-
CASSVGTGKGNTIYF
TGTGCCAGCAGCGTAGGGACAGGGAAAGGAAACACCATATATTTT
>TRBJ2-2|TRBV27|TRBD2|-
CASSLYASGVNTGELFF
TGTGCCAGCAGTTTATACGCTAGCGGAGTGAACACCGGGGAGCTGTTTTTT
>TRBJ2-2|TRBV6-5|-|-
CASRGPTGELFF
TGTGCCAGCAGGGGCCCCACCGGGGAGCTGTTTTTT
>TRBJ1-5|TRBV20-1|-|-
CSASVGGSNQPQHF
TGCAGTGCTAGTGTGGGGGGAAGCAATCAGCCCCAGCATTTT
>TRBJ2-5|TRBV15|TRBD2|-
CATSELSGGGETQYF
TGTGCCACCAGCGAGCTAAGCGGGGGGGGAGAGACCCAGTACTTC
>TRBJ2-1|TRBV19|-|-
CASSIRGGFANNEQFF
TGTGCCAGTAGTATAAGGGGAGGATTCGCTAACAATGAGCAGTTCTTC
>TRBJ2-7|TRBV19|-|once
CASSIRTATYEQYF
TGTGCCAGTAGTATACGGACAGCAACCTACGAGCAGTACTTC
>TRBJ2-7|TRBV19|-|-
CASSIVAGSTYEQYF
TGTGCCAGTAGTATAGTTGCGGGTTCTACCTACGAGCAGTACTTC
>TRBJ1-1|TRBV7-9|-|once
CASSFLHTNTEAFF
TGTGCCAGCAGCTTTTTGCACACGAACACTGAAGCTTTCTTT
>TRBJ2-3|TRBV19|-|-
CASSIGLSTDTQYF
TGTGCCAGTAGTATAGGCCTAAGCACAGATACGCAGTATTTT
>TRBJ2-3|TRBV24-1|TRBD2|-
CATSDLGSGGRPSTDTQYF
TGTGCCACCAGTGATTTGGGTAGCGGGGGGCGTCCTAGCACAGATACGCAGTATTTT
>TRBJ1-1|TRBV2|-|few
CASSGRGSRYTEAFF
TGTGCCAGCAGTGGTCGCGGCAGTCGATACACTGAAGCTTTCTTT
>TRBJ1-1|TRBV6-1|TRBD1|-
CASSEDRGPPPMNTEAFF
TGTGCCAGCAGTGAGGACAGGGGTCCCCCCCCTATGAACACTGAAGCTTTCTTT
>TRBJ2-5|TRBV28|TRBD2|-
CASSLRLAGREVETQYF
TGTGCCAGCAGTTTAAGGCTAGCGGGGCGGGAGGTCGAGACCCAGTACTTC
>TRBJ2-7|TRBV7-2|TRBD2|-
CASSAPGRGGSYEQYF
TGTGCCAGCAGCGCCCCTGGACGGGGGGGCTCCTACGAGCAGTACTTC
>TRBJ1-2|TRBV15|-|-
CATSRTGSRGYGYTF
TGTGCCACCAGCAGAACCGGATCAAGGGGGTATGGCTACACCTTC
>TRBJ1-5|TRBV2|TRBD1|few
CASSPGTGAQPQHF
TGTGCCAGCAGTCCCGGGACAGGTGCCCAGCCCCAGCATTTT
>TRBJ1-3|TRBV6-1|-|-
CASSEAWANTIYF
TGTGCCAGCAGTGAAGCATGGGCAAACACCATATATTTT
>TRBJ1-2|TRBV6-7|TRBD1|-
CATPVGQGNGYTF
TGTGCCACCCCTGTCGGACAGGGAAATGGCTACACCTTC
>TRBJ2-2|TRBV6-5|-|few
CASNRQPTVNGELFF
TGTGCCAGCAACCGACAGCCCACGGTCAACGGGGAGCTGTTTTTT
>TRBJ1-5|TRBV11-1|TRBD1|-
CASSRDRDQPQHF
TGTGCCAGCAGCAGGGACAGGGATCAGCCCCAGCATTTT
>TRBJ1-1|TRBV29-1|-|-
CSVVGSRGGTEAFF
TGCAGCGTCGTGGGATCCCGGGGTGGGACTGAAGCTTTCTTT
>TRBJ2-1|TRBV5-4|-|-
CASSPWTDNEQFF
TGTGCCAGCAGCCCGTGGACAGACAATGAGCAGTTCTTC
>TRBJ2-1|TRBV5-4|TRBD2|-
CASSLGLAGGREQFF
TGTGCCAGCAGCTTGGGCCTAGCGGGGGGGCGTGAGCAGTTCTTC
>TRBJ2-2|TRBV19|-|-
CASSGAWGRRNTGELFF
TGTGCCAGTAGTGGGGCGTGGGGCCGGAGAAACACCGGGGAGCTGTTTTTT
>TRBJ1-2|TRBV4-3|-|-
CASSQEVGVLGYGYTF
TGCGCCAGCAGCCAAGAGGTAGGGGTCTTGGGCTATGGCTACACCTTC
>TRBJ2-5|TRBV18|-|-
CASSPLGETQYF
TGTGCCAGCTCACCACTTGGCGAGACCCAGTACTTC
>TRBJ2-7|TRBV9|-|-
CASSVSGGSYEQYF
TGTGCCAGCAGCGTAAGTGGGGGGTCCTACGAGCAGTACTTC
>TRBJ2-5|TRBV19|-|-
CASSRPSGALQETQYF
TGTGCCAGTAGTAGACCTAGTGGGGCCCTACAAGAGACCCAGTACTTC
>TRBJ1-5|TRBV4-3|-|once
CASSQDGGTQPQHF
TGCGCCAGCAGCCAAGACGGGGGGACTCAGCCCCAGCATTTT
>TRBJ2-7|TRBV4-2|-|-
CASSFQGGYEQYF
TGTGCCAGCAGCTTCCAGGGGGGCTACGAGCAGTACTTC
>TRBJ2-1|TRBV4-3|TRBD2|-
CASSQVPSGGLGEQFF
TGCGCCAGCAGCCAAGTACCTAGCGGGGGGCTGGGTGAGCAGTTCTTC
>TRBJ1-6|TRBV9|-|-
CASSVVGGGTLHF
TGTGCCAGCAGCGTAGTGGGGGGGGGAACCCTCCACTTT
>TRBJ2-7|TRBV15|TRBD2|-
CATSREQASGTYEQYF
TGTGCCACCAGCAGAGAACAGGCTAGCGGTACCTACGAGCAGTACTTC
>TRBJ1-5|TRBV30|-|few
CAWSDGVQWPQHF
TGTGCCTGGAGTGACGGGGTGCAGTGGCCCCAGCATTTT
>TRBJ1-2|TRBV5-1|TRBD1|-
CASSLDPSDRGYGYTF
TGCGCCAGCAGCTTGGACCCGTCGGACAGGGGTTATGGCTACACCTTC
>TRBJ1-1|TRBV9|TRBD1|-
CASSVVQGKTEAFF
TGTGCCAGCAGCGTAGTACAGGGGAAGACTGAAGCTTTCTTT
>TRBJ2-7|TRBV18|TRBD1|-
CASSPRTGSSYEQYF
TGTGCCAGCTCACCAAGGACAGGGTCGTCCTACGAGCAGTACTTC
>TRBJ2-7|TRBV6-5|TRBD1|few
CASSYSEPGQGYEQYF
TGTGCCAGCAGTTACAGCGAGCCGGGACAGGGCTACGAGCAGTACTTC
>TRBJ1-2|TRBV7-9|TRBD1|-
CASSFGRGDFTEGYTF
TGTGCCAGCAGCTTCGGCAGGGGGGACTTTACGGAGGGCTACACCTTC
>TRBJ2-5|TRBV6-1|-|-
CASSDALGGDKYF
TGTGCCAGCAGTGATGCCTTGGGAGGGGACAAGTACTTC
>TRBJ2-3|TRBV5-1|TRBD1|-
CASSSTGGGTDTQYF
TGCGCCAGCAGTTCTACAGGGGGCGGCACAGATACGCAGTATTTT
>TRBJ2-2|TRBV19|TRBD1|-
CASSAGTGETGELFF
TGTGCCAGTAGTGCCGGGACAGGGGAAACCGGGGAGCTGTTTTTT
>TRBJ2-5|TRBV4-2|-|-
CASSQEGASQKETQYF
TGTGCCAGCAGCCAAGAGGGGGCCTCACAAAAGGAGACCCAGTACTTC
>TRBJ2-3|TRBV9|-|-
CASSAHGLGTDTQYF
TGTGCCAGCAGCGCCCACGGACTGGGCACAGATACGCAGTATTTT
>TRBJ2-5|TRBV4-1|TRBD2|-
CASSEGATAGGLGETQYF
TGCGCCAGCAGCGAAGGGGCTACGGCGGGGGGGCTAGGAGAGACCCAGTACTTC
>TRBJ1-4|TRBV6-5|-|-
CASRRLQFEKLFF
TGTGCCAGCAGGAGGCTTCAGTTTGAAAAACTGTTTTTT
>TRBJ1-5|TRBV7-8|-|-
CASSPRSGLNQPQHF
TGTGCCAGCAGCCCTAGATCGGGGTTGAACCAGCCCCAGCATTTT
>TRBJ1-1|TRBV10-3|TRBD1|-
CAISGQGTEAFF
TGTGCCATCTCGGGACAGGGCACTGAAGCTTTCTTT
>TRBJ1-2|TRBV5-6|-|-
CASSFGQGSYGYTF
TGTGCCAGCAGCTTCGGCCAGGGTAGCTATGGCTACACCTTC
>TRBJ1-1|TRBV7-2|-|once
CASSSVGGGYGEAFF
TGTGCCAGCAGCTCCGTCGGGGGAGGGTACGGTGAAGCTTTCTTT